The rows below give T cell receptor beta chains drawn from one sample of a study of CD8 T cells in Susac syndrome. Each CDR3 protein gets one entry after TCRdb re-called the immunoSEQ multiplex PCR reads with MiXCR. The sample shows more than 150,000 distinct CDR3 sequences, approximately 94% of them seen only once. The sequencing input was CD4+ T cells from PBMCs. These receptors originate from a human donor with Susac syndrome. Each CDR3 is given with its conserved first and last residue. A D gene is named only where the DNA matches it firmly. Clone sizes are given selectively: once, few, many, or a class where the clone is expanded.

j_gene: TRBJ1-1
d_gene: TRBD1
v_gene: TRBV7-9
abundance: once
CDR3aa: CASSLTPTGGGDTEAFF
CDR3nt: TGTGCCAGCAGCTTAACGCCCACAGGGGGCGGTGACACTGAAGCTTTCTTT

j_gene: TRBJ2-3
d_gene: TRBD2
v_gene: TRBV11-2
abundance: .
CDR3aa: CASNGLAGDYTDTQYF
CDR3nt: TGTGCCAGCAACGGACTAGCGGGGGACTACACAGATACGCAGTATTTT

j_gene: TRBJ2-1
d_gene: .
v_gene: TRBV12-3/TRBV12-4
abundance: .
CDR3aa: CASSNRDISYNEQFF
CDR3nt: TGTGCCAGCAGTAACCGGGACATTTCCTACAATGAGCAGTTCTTC

j_gene: TRBJ1-6
d_gene: .
v_gene: TRBV10-3
abundance: once
CDR3aa: CAIKLTAANSPLHF
CDR3nt: TGTGCCATCAAGCTGACAGCCGCTAATTCACCCCTCCACTTT

j_gene: TRBJ2-5
d_gene: TRBD2
v_gene: TRBV7-2
abundance: .
CDR3aa: CASSLVGLAAGTQYF
CDR3nt: TGTGCCAGCAGCCTAGTGGGACTAGCGGCAGGGACCCAGTACTTC

j_gene: TRBJ2-3
d_gene: .
v_gene: TRBV24-1
abundance: .
CDR3aa: CATPGGGPPDGTQYF
CDR3nt: TGTGCCACTCCGGGCGGGGGCCCCCCAGATGGTACGCAGTATTTT

j_gene: TRBJ2-5
d_gene: TRBD1
v_gene: TRBV12-3/TRBV12-4
abundance: .
CDR3aa: CASSVDWWDREETQYF
CDR3nt: TGTGCCAGCAGCGTAGACTGGTGGGACAGAGAAGAGACCCAGTACTTC

j_gene: TRBJ1-6
d_gene: .
v_gene: TRBV18
abundance: .
CDR3aa: CASAIDINGNSPLHF
CDR3nt: TGTGCCAGCGCAATCGACATCAACGGGAATTCACCCCTCCACTTT

j_gene: TRBJ2-7
d_gene: .
v_gene: TRBV11-3
abundance: .
CDR3aa: CASSFSGGHEQYF
CDR3nt: TGTGCCAGCAGCTTCTCCGGAGGACACGAGCAGTACTTC

j_gene: TRBJ2-4
d_gene: .
v_gene: TRBV29-1
abundance: .
CDR3aa: CSVGLRAKNIQYF
CDR3nt: TGCAGCGTGGGACTGAGAGCCAAAAACATTCAGTACTTC

j_gene: TRBJ2-2
d_gene: TRBD2
v_gene: TRBV9
abundance: .
CDR3aa: CASSVERSGVTGELFF
CDR3nt: TGTGCCAGCAGCGTAGAACGGAGCGGGGTAACCGGGGAGCTGTTTTTT

j_gene: TRBJ1-1
d_gene: TRBD1
v_gene: TRBV9
abundance: .
CDR3aa: CASSAGDRLNTEAFF
CDR3nt: TGTGCCAGCAGCGCCGGGGACAGATTGAACACTGAAGCTTTCTTT

j_gene: TRBJ1-1
d_gene: TRBD1
v_gene: TRBV20-1
abundance: .
CDR3aa: CSASTGTKAFF
CDR3nt: TGCAGTGCCTCGACAGGGACTAAAGCTTTCTTT

j_gene: TRBJ2-7
d_gene: .
v_gene: TRBV4-1
abundance: .
CDR3aa: CASSLGSPSSYEQYF
CDR3nt: TGCGCCAGCAGCCTAGGGTCTCCAAGCTCCTACGAGCAGTACTTC

j_gene: TRBJ2-2
d_gene: .
v_gene: TRBV7-7
abundance: .
CDR3aa: CASSLDPLTGELFF
CDR3nt: TGTGCTAGCAGCTTAGACCCACTCACCGGGGAGCTGTTTTTT

j_gene: TRBJ1-5
d_gene: .
v_gene: TRBV12-3/TRBV12-4
abundance: .
CDR3aa: CASSLLRVQPQHF
CDR3nt: TGTGCCAGCAGTTTACTCAGGGTGCAGCCCCAGCATTTT

j_gene: TRBJ2-1
d_gene: TRBD1
v_gene: TRBV29-1
abundance: .
CDR3aa: CSAVPLPGGNQNEQFF
CDR3nt: TGCAGCGCGGTTCCCCTCCCAGGGGGCAACCAGAATGAGCAGTTCTTC

j_gene: TRBJ2-3
d_gene: TRBD2
v_gene: TRBV2
abundance: .
CDR3aa: CASRELAGRTPTDTQYF
CDR3nt: TGTGCCAGCAGGGAACTAGCGGGCAGGACCCCCACAGATACGCAGTATTTT

j_gene: TRBJ2-2
d_gene: .
v_gene: TRBV6-5
abundance: .
CDR3aa: CASRTPRGGGELFF
CDR3nt: TGTGCCAGCAGAACACCCAGGGGCGGCGGGGAGCTGTTTTTT

j_gene: TRBJ1-2
d_gene: .
v_gene: TRBV29-1
abundance: .
CDR3aa: CSVGDRGAGNRYGYTF
CDR3nt: TGCAGCGTTGGAGACCGAGGGGCAGGGAATCGCTATGGCTACACCTTC

j_gene: TRBJ1-3
d_gene: TRBD1
v_gene: TRBV11-2
abundance: .
CDR3aa: CASSQGTGAGNTIYF
CDR3nt: TGTGCCAGCAGCCAGGGGACAGGGGCTGGAAACACCATATATTTT

j_gene: TRBJ2-6
d_gene: .
v_gene: TRBV29-1
abundance: .
CDR3aa: CSVYSSGANVLTF
CDR3nt: TGCAGCGTTTACAGCTCTGGGGCCAACGTCCTGACTTTC